These 7 T cell receptor beta chains share one sample of origin, sequenced in a study of blood T cell repertoires in COVID-19. Only in-frame clones appear in the TCRdb table, and some are missing; sequencing was by immunoSEQ multiplex PCR. Of around 130,000 clones listed, around 90% are singletons. Sequences were obtained from peripheral blood. Receptor source: a man in his sixties with COVID-19, enrolled during active disease.

This chain joins TRBV7-9 and TRBJ2-7; no definite D call. V gave up 4 bases and J gave up 5 bases, with 6 bases separating them. Germline CDR1 and CDR2: SEHNR and FQNEAQ (reference sequence). The length of the CDR3 is 11 residues. CDR3 region: CASSYNDEQYF. The CDR3 bases are TGTGCCAGCAGCTACAACGACGAGCAGTACTTC.

J is TRBJ2-1 and V is TRBV27, with 7 nucleotides matching TRBD2. CDR3 size: 11 residues. Germline values: CDR1 MNHEY, CDR2 SMNVEV (reference sequence). After removal of 5 bases from V and 12 bases from J, the junction contained 4 bases not matched to a gene. The CDR3 nucleotides read TGTGCCAGCAGTAACTGGGGGGGGCAGTTCTTC. Residues: CASSNWGGQFF.

Worth noting for this clone: A junction boundary mismatches the germline segment, possibly from a read error. The V gene is TRBV7-7, the J gene TRBJ2-2, with TRBD1 matching over 8 bases. This CDR3 has 15 amino acids. Germline V CDR1 and CDR2: SSHAT, FNYEAQ (reference sequence). The CDR3 bases are TGTGCTAGCAGCCCCGGACAGGGCGAGACCGGGGAGCTGTTTTTT. Translated: CASSPGQGETGELFF.

The CDR3 region is CASSKQRGLSEKLFF. CDR3 bases: TGTGCCAGCAGCAAACAGAGGGGGCTTAGTGAAAAACTGTTTTTT. This chain joins TRBV7-2 and TRBJ1-4, with 7 bases identical to TRBD1. The CDR3 has 15 amino acids. V shed 5 bases and J 7 bases; nucleotides not matched to a gene: 10. Germline CDR1 and CDR2: SGHTA and FQGNSA. The full variable domain, in which reference TRBV7-2 and TRBJ1-4 provide the parts outside the CDR3, is GAGVSQSPSNKVTEKGKDVELRCDPISGHTALYWYRQSLGQGLEFLIYFQGNSAPDKSGLPSDRFSAERTGGSVSTLTIQRTQQEDSAVYLCASSKQRGLSEKLFFGSGTQLSVL.

This chain connects TRBV4-2 to TRBJ1-5, with D perhaps matching TRBD1 (5 bases). Germline-derived CDR1 and CDR2 are LGHNA and YNFKEQ. V lost 1 base and J 0 bases, leaving 10 bases between the germline ends. CDR3 size: 16 residues. The CDR3 DNA reads as TGTGCCAGCAGCCAAGGAACAGGAACTAGCAATCAGCCCCAGCATTTT. It is translated as CASSQGTGTSNQPQHF.

This clone was seen only a few times. The chain couples TRBV24-1 to TRBJ1-5; D gene unclear. The CDR3 spans 13 residues. V lost 6 bases and J 7 bases, leaving 12 bases between the germline ends. CDR1 KGHDR and CDR2 SFDVKD come from the germline V gene. For the CDR3, the DNA is TGTGCCACCAGTCAGGATACGGAACAGCCCCAGCATTTT. Translation gives CATSQDTEQPQHF.

The chain is built from TRBV7-3 and TRBJ2-1; 9 bases match TRBD2. CDR1 SGHTA and CDR2 FQGTGA come from the germline V gene. The CDR3 loop spans 15 amino acids. With 5 bases clipped from V and 8 bases from J, the junction kept 10 bases outside the gene matches. CDR3 loop: CASSLGLAGRDEQFF. Written as DNA, the CDR3 is TGTGCCAGCAGCCTCGGGCTAGCGGGGAGGGATGAGCAGTTCTTC.